Presented here are 26 T cell receptor beta chains from one specimen sequenced in a study of blood T cell dynamics during melanoma immunotherapy. Time point reported: pre-treatment baseline. Profiling relied on immunoSEQ multiplex PCR, and the TCRdb table lists in-frame clones only, not all of them. The profile shows just under 10,000 clones, around 90% of them singletons. Source: blood, taken from a patient treated with checkpoint blockade. The receptors derive from a human donor with melanoma.

The rearrangement links TRBV5-1 to TRBJ2-5, with D tentatively TRBD2 (5 bases). Per the germline V gene, CDR1 is SGHRS and CDR2 is YFSETQ. Trimming took off 0 bases at V and 0 bases at J, with 9 bases between the two ends. CDR3 length equals 15 residues. The CDR3 region is CASSLGVGDQETQYF. In nucleotides, the CDR3 is TGCGCCAGCAGCTTGGGTGTGGGAGACCAAGAGACCCAGTACTTC.

The chain recombines TRBV5-1 with TRBJ1-1; unclear D gene. Germline CDR1 reads SGHRS; CDR2 reads YFSETQ. V shed 3 bases and J shed 2 bases, with 8 bases lying between them. CDR3 size: 13 residues. CDR3 region: CASSSNQNTEAFF. DNA for the CDR3: TGCGCCAGCAGCTCCAACCAAAACACTGAAGCTTTCTTT.

This rearrangement joins TRBV7-9 to TRBJ2-1; 8 nucleotides line up with TRBD2. In germline, CDR1 is SEHNR, CDR2 FQNEAQ (reference sequence). The CDR3 has 15 residues. The ends lost 3 bases at V and 5 bases at J; junction bases unmatched: 6. CDR3 residues: CASSLGTRSDNEQFF. CDR3 coding DNA: TGTGCCAGCAGCTTGGGGACTAGGTCCGACAATGAGCAGTTCTTC. The full variable domain, rest sourced from reference TRBV7-9 and TRBJ2-1, is DTGVSQNPRHKITKRGQNVTFRCDPISEHNRLYWYRQTLGQGPEFLTYFQNEAQLEKSRLLSDRFSAERPKGSFSTLEIQRTEQGDSAMYLCASSLGTRSDNEQFFGPGTRLTVL.

The V gene is TRBV7-9, the J gene TRBJ2-3; D may match TRBD1 or TRBD2 (5 bases each). V was pared by 3 bases and J by 4 bases, with 8 bases between. This CDR3 has 13 residues. CDR1 and CDR2 from the germline V gene are SEHNR and FQNEAQ (reference sequence). The CDR3, as DNA: TGTGCCAGCAGCTTGGTGGGGGCAGATACGCAGTATTTT. This sequence encodes CASSLVGADTQYF.

This chain connects TRBV5-1 to TRBJ2-3; the D gene is possibly TRBD2 (6 bases). Germline values: CDR1 SGHRS, CDR2 YFSETQ. The CDR3 has 13 amino acids. Trimming shortened V by 2 bases and J by 5 bases, and 9 bases separated the two germline ends. The CDR3 region has the DNA TGCGCCAGCAGCTTCCCGGGGGAAGATACGCAGTATTTT. Translated, it gives CASSFPGEDTQYF. Complete variable domain (other parts from reference TRBV5-1 and TRBJ2-3): KAGVTQTPRYLIKTRGQQVTLSCSPISGHRSVSWYQQTPGQGLQFLFEYFSETQRNKGNFPGRFSGRQFSNSRSEMNVSTLELGDSALYLCASSFPGEDTQYFGPGTRLTVL.

The gene calls are TRBV5-1 and TRBJ2-2; 7 bases line up with TRBD2. The CDR3 is 15 residues long. Germline V gene data show CDR1 as SGHRS and CDR2 as YFSETQ. V lost 6 bases, J lost 4 bases, and 9 bases stayed unmatched. The DNA for the CDR3 is TGCGCCAGCACCTTTAGGGCTAGCGGCACCGGGGAGCTGTTTTTT. This sequence encodes CASTFRASGTGELFF.

V gene TRBV7-8 combines with J gene TRBJ1-3; D remains ambiguous. This CDR3 has 14 amino acids. Between the trimmed V and J ends, which lost 3 bases and 0 bases, there was a span of 6 bases. The germline gives CDR1 SGHVS, CDR2 FQNEAQ. The CDR3 region is CASSFADSGNTIYF. The DNA of the CDR3 is TGTGCCAGCAGCTTCGCGGACTCTGGAAACACCATATATTTT.

CDR3 in amino acids: CASERGANYNEQFF. Written as DNA, the CDR3 is TGTGCCAGCGAGCGAGGGGCCAACTACAATGAGCAGTTCTTC. This sequence joins TRBV5-8 and TRBJ2-1; TRBD1 or TRBD2 may be the D gene (5 bases each). V shed 7 bases and J shed 3 bases, with 14 bases lying between them. Germline CDR1 reads SGHTS; CDR2 reads YDEGEE. The CDR3 has 14 amino acids.

The chain couples TRBV25-1 to TRBJ2-3; tentatively, D is TRBD2 (6 bases). Trimming pared 7 bases from V and 4 bases from J, leaving 15 bases between. This CDR3 is built from 14 residues. Germline CDR1 reads MGHDK; CDR2 reads SYGVNS. This CDR3 is CASTPGTGADTQYF. Written as DNA, the CDR3 is TGTGCCAGCACCCCCGGGACTGGGGCAGATACGCAGTATTTT. Full variable domain (rest looked up from reference TRBV25-1 and TRBJ2-3): EADIYQTPRYLVIGTGKKITLECSQTMGHDKMYWYQQDPGMELHLIHYSYGVNSTEKGDLSSESTVSRIRTEHFPLTLESARPSHTSQYLCASTPGTGADTQYFGPGTRLTVL.

This rearrangement joins TRBV7-9 to TRBJ2-5; the match to TRBD1 covers 10 bases. This CDR3 spans 16 amino acids. Germline loops: CDR1 SEHNR, CDR2 FQNEAQ (reference sequence). V trimming: 1 base; J trimming: 1 base; junction bases outside the gene matches: 3. The CDR3 DNA follows: TGTGCCAGCAGCTTAGGGGACAGGGGCCTCCAAGAGACCCAGTACTTC. This sequence encodes CASSLGDRGLQETQYF.

The chain has TRBV27 and TRBJ2-7; perhaps TRBD2 as D (5 bases). The CDR3 is 15 amino acids. Trimming shortened V by 6 bases and J by 6 bases, and 21 bases separated the two germline ends. Germline values: CDR1 MNHEY, CDR2 SMNVEV (reference sequence). The CDR3 coding sequence is TGTGCCAGCAGCCTACGAGGGAGCCCCAGGCGCGAGCAGTACTTC. Its protein is CASSLRGSPRREQYF.

Only one count was recorded for this clone. This chain connects TRBV28 to TRBJ1-1; no reliable D call. This CDR3 comprises 12 residues. Trimming removed 8 bases at V and 7 bases at J, with 14 bases between. Germline-derived CDR1 and CDR2 are MDHEN and SYDVKM. CDR3 bases: TGTGCCAGCCCGAGCAGAGAAAATGAAGCTTTCTTT. Translating it yields CASPSRENEAFF. The full variable domain, its missing parts supplied by reference TRBV28 and TRBJ1-1, is DVKVTQSSRYLVKRTGEKVFLECVQDMDHENMFWYRQDPGLGLRLIYFSYDVKMKEKGDIPEGYSVSREKKERFSLILESASTNQTSMYLCASPSRENEAFFGQGTRLTVV.

CDR3 protein: CASSPKAGGRDEQYF. Written as DNA, the CDR3 is TGTGCCAGCAGCCCCAAAGCGGGAGGGCGGGACGAGCAGTACTTC. The chain is built from TRBV4-2 and TRBJ2-5; 10 positions match TRBD2. The J call is in doubt because the DNA end fits TRBJ2-7 better. Germline V gene lookup returns CDR1 LGHNA and CDR2 YNFKEQ. CDR3 length equals 15 residues.

The chain has TRBV5-4 and TRBJ2-2, with TRBD2 identical over 8 bases. The CDR3 loop spans 15 amino acids. Germline V gene data show CDR1 as SGHNT and CDR2 as YYREEE (reference sequence). J gave up 5 bases and V 3 bases, and 6 bases lay outside the gene matches. The CDR3 loop reads CASSSLAGGTGELFF. The CDR3 DNA follows: TGTGCCAGCAGCTCCCTAGCGGGTGGGACCGGGGAGCTGTTTTTT.

This clone was found once. This chain uses TRBV6-6 with TRBJ2-3; D might be TRBD2 (5 bases). The germline CDR1 and CDR2 sequences are MNHNY and SVGAGI (reference sequence). Trimming removed 1 base from V and 5 bases from J, with 7 bases in between. This CDR3 spans 13 amino acids. CDR3 region: CASSYYREDTQYF. The CDR3 DNA is TGTGCCAGCAGTTACTACCGGGAAGATACGCAGTATTTT.

The J gene is TRBJ2-5, the V gene TRBV19; D gene uncertain. V dropped 5 bases and J dropped 5 bases, with 12 bases sitting between them. Germline V lookup: CDR1 LNHDA, CDR2 SQIVND (reference sequence). CDR3 length: 13 amino acids. CDR3 protein: CASSADPGETQYF. Here the CDR3 DNA reads TGTGCCAGTAGTGCGGATCCCGGGGAGACCCAGTACTTC.

This clone was recorded only once. The rearrangement joins TRBV7-9 to TRBJ2-4; D is ambiguous. CDR3 size: 17 residues. V dropped 2 bases and J dropped 1 base, with 15 bases sitting between them. Germline loops: CDR1 SEHNR, CDR2 FQNEAQ (reference sequence). In DNA, the CDR3 is TGTGCCAGCAGCTTATCCCGGAGTTCTTCTGCCAAAAACATTCAGTACTTC. This translates into CASSLSRSSSAKNIQYF.

CDR3 in DNA: TGCGCCAGCAGCTTTGGGACGGACGCGAATTCACCCCTCCACTTT. Residues: CASSFGTDANSPLHF. The V gene is TRBV5-1, the J gene TRBJ1-6; tentative D call: TRBD1 (5 bases). Deletions cut 2 bases from V and 7 bases from J, with 13 bases between. CDR1 SGHRS and CDR2 YFSETQ come from the germline V gene. CDR3 length: 15 residues.

V gene TRBV7-6 combines with J gene TRBJ2-7; 10 bases line up with TRBD1. Unmatched junction bases numbered 5, after V lost 4 bases and J lost 2 bases. Germline V gene lookup returns CDR1 SGHVS and CDR2 FNYEAQ. The CDR3 contains 15 residues. The DNA for the CDR3 is TGTGCCAGCAGCTCCCCGGGACAGGGGACCTACGAGCAGTACTTC. Residues: CASSSPGQGTYEQYF.

The chain couples TRBV28 to TRBJ2-5, with D possibly TRBD2 on 7 matching bases. The CDR3 has 15 residues. The ends were cut back, 5 bases at V and 1 base at J, with 14 bases in the middle. Germline CDR1 MDHEN, CDR2 SYDVKM. CDR3 in amino acids: CASSPLAGAQETQYF. In nucleotides, the CDR3 is TGTGCCAGCAGTCCCCTCGCGGGGGCCCAAGAGACCCAGTACTTC.

The CDR3 DNA is TGTGCCAGCAGCCCGGGACCCAACACCGGGGAGCTGTTTTTT. Amino acid sequence: CASSPGPNTGELFF. This chain links TRBV9 with TRBJ2-2; the D gene could be TRBD1 or TRBD2 (5 bases each). The germline gives CDR1 SGDLS, CDR2 YYNGEE. The ends were cut back, 4 bases at V and 2 bases at J, with 9 bases in the middle. The CDR3 runs to 14 residues.

In the case of this clone: This specimen includes other DNA sequences encoding the same CDR3. The chain recombines TRBV14 with TRBJ1-2; 7 nucleotides line up with TRBD1. The V and J ends lost 0 bases and 5 bases, in that order; junction bases with no gene match: 9. The CDR3 spans 16 residues. Germline V gene lookup returns CDR1 SGHDN and CDR2 FVKESK. CDR3 residues: CASSQETGALWYGYTF. The CDR3 DNA reads as TGTGCCAGCAGCCAAGAAACAGGGGCCCTTTGGTATGGCTACACCTTC. Based on the CDR3 plus reference TRBV14 and TRBJ1-2, the full variable domain is EAGVTQFPSHSVIEKGQTVTLRCDPISGHDNLYWYRRVMGKEIKFLLHFVKESKQDESGMPNNRFLAERTGGTYSTLKVQPAELEDSGVYFCASSQETGALWYGYTFGSGTRLTVV.

The V call is TRBV2, the J call TRBJ1-1, with D maybe TRBD1 (6 bases). Germline CDR1 reads SNHLY; CDR2 reads FYNNEI. V lost 4 bases, J lost 4 bases, and 10 bases lay in between. This CDR3 comprises 13 residues. The CDR3 nucleotides read TGTGCCAGCAGTGTGGGGGCGGGCACTGAAGCTTTCTTT. Protein: CASSVGAGTEAFF.

The J gene is TRBJ2-1, the V gene TRBV10-3; no firm D call. CDR1 is ENHRY and CDR2 is SYGVKD in the germline V gene. V was shortened by 3 bases and J by 4 bases, with 1 base between the two germline ends. The CDR3 sequence is 11 residues long. Written as DNA, the CDR3 is TGTGCCATCAGTGATTACAATGAGCAGTTCTTC. Translating it yields CAISDYNEQFF.

This clone was detected only a few times. V is TRBV19 and J is TRBJ1-2, with a possible D match to TRBD1 (6 bases). The CDR3 is made up of 13 amino acids. V dropped 8 bases and J dropped 5 bases, with 15 bases sitting between them. CDR1 and CDR2 from the germline V gene are LNHDA and SQIVND (reference sequence). CDR3 residues: CASLQGLPYGYTF. The CDR3 bases are TGTGCCAGTCTACAGGGCCTCCCGTATGGCTACACCTTC.

This chain joins TRBV6-4 and TRBJ1-5, with 9 bases lining up with TRBD1. The CDR3 loop spans 15 amino acids. The J segment lost 5 bases and the V segment lost 8 bases, leaving 10 bases of the junction unmatched. Germline V gives CDR1 MRHNA, CDR2 SNTAGT. Here the CDR3 reads CASPSTQGAYQPQHF. The CDR3 DNA is TGTGCCAGCCCTAGTACACAGGGGGCCTATCAGCCCCAGCATTTT.